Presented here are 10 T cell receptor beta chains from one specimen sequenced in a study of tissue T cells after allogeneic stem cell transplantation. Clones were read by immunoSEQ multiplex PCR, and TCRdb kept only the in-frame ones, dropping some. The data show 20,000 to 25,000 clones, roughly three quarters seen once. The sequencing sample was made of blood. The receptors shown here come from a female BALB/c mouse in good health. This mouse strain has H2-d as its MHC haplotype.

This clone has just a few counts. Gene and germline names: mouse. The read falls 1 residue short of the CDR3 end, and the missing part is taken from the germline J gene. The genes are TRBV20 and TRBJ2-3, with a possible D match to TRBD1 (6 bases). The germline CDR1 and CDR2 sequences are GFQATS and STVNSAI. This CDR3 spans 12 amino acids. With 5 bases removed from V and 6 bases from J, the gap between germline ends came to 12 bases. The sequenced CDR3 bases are TGTGGTGCTCCCGGGACACATGAAACGCTGTAT. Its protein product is CGAPGTHETLY. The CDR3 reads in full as CGAPGTHETLYF. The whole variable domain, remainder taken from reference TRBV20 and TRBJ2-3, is GALVYQYPRRTICKSGTSMRMECQAVGFQATSVAWYRQSPQKTFELIALSTVNSAIKYEQNFTQEKFPISHPNLSFSSMTVLNAYLEDRGLYLCGAPGTHETLYFGSGTRLTVL.

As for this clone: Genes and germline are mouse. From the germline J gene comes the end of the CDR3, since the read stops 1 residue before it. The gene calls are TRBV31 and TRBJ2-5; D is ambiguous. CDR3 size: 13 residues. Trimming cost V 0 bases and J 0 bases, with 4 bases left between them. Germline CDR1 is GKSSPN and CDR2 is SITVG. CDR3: CAWSLGNQDTQYF. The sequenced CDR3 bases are TGTGCCTGGAGTCTAGGCAACCAAGACACCCAGTAC. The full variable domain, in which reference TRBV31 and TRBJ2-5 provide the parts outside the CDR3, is AQTIHQWPVAEIKAVGSPLSLGCTIKGKSSPNLYWYWQATGGTLQQLFYSITVGQVESVVQLNLSASRPKDDQFILSTEKLLLSHSGFYLCAWSLGNQDTQYFGPGTRLLVL.

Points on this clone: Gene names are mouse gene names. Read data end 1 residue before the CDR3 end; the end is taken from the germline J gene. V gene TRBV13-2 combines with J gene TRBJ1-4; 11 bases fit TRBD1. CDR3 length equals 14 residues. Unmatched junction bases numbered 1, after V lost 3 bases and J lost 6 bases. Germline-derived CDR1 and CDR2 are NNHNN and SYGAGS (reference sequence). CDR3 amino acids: CASGGDRGDERLFF. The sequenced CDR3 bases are TGTGCCAGCGGTGGGGACAGGGGGGACGAAAGATTATTT.

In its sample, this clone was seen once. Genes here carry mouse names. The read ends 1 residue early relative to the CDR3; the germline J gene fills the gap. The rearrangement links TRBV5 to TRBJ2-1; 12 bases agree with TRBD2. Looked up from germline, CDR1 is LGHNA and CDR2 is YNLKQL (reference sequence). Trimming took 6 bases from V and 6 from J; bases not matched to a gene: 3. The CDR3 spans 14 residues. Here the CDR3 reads CASRRDWGVAEQFF. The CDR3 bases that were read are TGTGCCAGCAGACGGGACTGGGGGGTTGCTGAGCAGTTC.

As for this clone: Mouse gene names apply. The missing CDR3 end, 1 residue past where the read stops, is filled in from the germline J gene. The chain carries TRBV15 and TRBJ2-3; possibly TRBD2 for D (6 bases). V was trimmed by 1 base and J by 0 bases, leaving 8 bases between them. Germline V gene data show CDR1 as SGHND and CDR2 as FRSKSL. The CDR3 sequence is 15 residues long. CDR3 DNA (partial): TGTGCCAGCAGTTTAGATGGGGGTAGTGCAGAAACGCTGTAT. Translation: CASSLDGGSAETLY. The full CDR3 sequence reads CASSLDGGSAETLYF. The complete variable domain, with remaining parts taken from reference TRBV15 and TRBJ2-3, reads DAGVTQTPRHEVAEKGQTIILKCEPVSGHNDLFWYRQTKIQGLELLSYFRSKSLMEDGGAFKDRFKAEMLNSSFSTLKIQPTEPKDSAVYLCASSLDGGSAETLYFGSGTRLTVL.

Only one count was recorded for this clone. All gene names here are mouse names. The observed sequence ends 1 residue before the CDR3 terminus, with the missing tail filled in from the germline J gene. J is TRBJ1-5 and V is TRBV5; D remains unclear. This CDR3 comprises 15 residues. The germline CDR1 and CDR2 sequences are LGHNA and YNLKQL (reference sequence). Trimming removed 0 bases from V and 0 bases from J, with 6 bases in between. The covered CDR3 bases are TGTGCCAGCAGCCAAGATTCAAATAACAACCAGGCTCCGCTT. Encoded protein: CASSQDSNNNQAPL. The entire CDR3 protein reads CASSQDSNNNQAPLF.

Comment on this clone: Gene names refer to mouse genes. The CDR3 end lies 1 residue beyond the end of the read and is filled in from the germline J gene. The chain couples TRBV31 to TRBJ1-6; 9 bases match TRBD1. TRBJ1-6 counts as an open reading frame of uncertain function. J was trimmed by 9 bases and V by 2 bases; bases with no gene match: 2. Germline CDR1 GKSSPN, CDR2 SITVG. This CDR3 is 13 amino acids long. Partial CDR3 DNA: TGTGCCTGGAGTACAGGGGGCGGTTCGCCCCTCTAC. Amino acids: CAWSTGGGSPLY. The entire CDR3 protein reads CAWSTGGGSPLYF.

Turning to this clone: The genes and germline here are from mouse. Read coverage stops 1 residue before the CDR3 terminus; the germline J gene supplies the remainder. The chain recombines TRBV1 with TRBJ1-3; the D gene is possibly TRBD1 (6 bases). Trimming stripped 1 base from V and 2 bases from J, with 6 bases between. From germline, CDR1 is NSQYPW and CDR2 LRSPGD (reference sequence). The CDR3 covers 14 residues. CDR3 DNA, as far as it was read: TGCACCTGCAGTGCAGGACAGGCTGGAAATACGCTCTAT. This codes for CTCSAGQAGNTLY. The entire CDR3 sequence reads CTCSAGQAGNTLYF.

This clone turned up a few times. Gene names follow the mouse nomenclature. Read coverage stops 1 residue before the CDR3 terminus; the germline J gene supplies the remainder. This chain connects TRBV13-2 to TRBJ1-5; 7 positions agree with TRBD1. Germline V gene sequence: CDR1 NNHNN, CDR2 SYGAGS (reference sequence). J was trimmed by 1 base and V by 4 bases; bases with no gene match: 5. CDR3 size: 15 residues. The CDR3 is CASGHPGQNNQAPLF. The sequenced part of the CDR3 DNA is TGTGCCAGCGGTCATCCGGGACAGAACAACCAGGCTCCGCTT.

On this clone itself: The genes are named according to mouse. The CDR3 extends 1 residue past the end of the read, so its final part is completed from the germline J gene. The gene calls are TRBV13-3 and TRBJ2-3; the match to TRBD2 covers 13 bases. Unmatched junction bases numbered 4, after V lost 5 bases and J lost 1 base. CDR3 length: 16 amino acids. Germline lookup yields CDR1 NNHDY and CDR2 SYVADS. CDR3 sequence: CASRDWGGAGAETLYF. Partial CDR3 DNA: TGTGCCAGCAGGGACTGGGGGGGCGCGGGTGCAGAAACGCTGTAT.